This T cell receptor beta chain was retrieved from a study of blood T cell repertoires in COVID-19. Study as a whole: Material from acute and convalescent COVID-19 was sourced from the United States, Italy and Spain. PBMCs, B-cell-depleted T cells, or T cells were the source of the cDNA or gDNA that made up the material.

In the authors' methods: Amplified reference gene primers provided the basis for estimating nucleated cell counts. Using immunoSEQ multiplex PCR, the repertoire was profiled, and TCRdb retains in-frame clones only, with some absent. V and J calls and clone size are copied from that table; D and trimming were computed from the DNA. This sample has about 370,000 clones, with roughly 90% found just once. Per germline, CDR1 GTSNPN and CDR2 SVGIG (reference sequence). The CDR3 sequence is 14 residues long. V trimming: 4 bases; J trimming: 2 bases; junction bases outside the gene matches: 4. This sequence was found in a man in his late teens or twenties with active or convalescent COVID-19. The chain links TRBV30 to TRBJ2-1, with 8 nucleotides matching TRBD2. Sequenced sample: peripheral blood. The CDR3 protein is CAWTSGRAYNEQFF. In DNA, the CDR3 is TGTGCCTGGACGAGCGGGAGAGCCTACAATGAGCAGTTCTTC.